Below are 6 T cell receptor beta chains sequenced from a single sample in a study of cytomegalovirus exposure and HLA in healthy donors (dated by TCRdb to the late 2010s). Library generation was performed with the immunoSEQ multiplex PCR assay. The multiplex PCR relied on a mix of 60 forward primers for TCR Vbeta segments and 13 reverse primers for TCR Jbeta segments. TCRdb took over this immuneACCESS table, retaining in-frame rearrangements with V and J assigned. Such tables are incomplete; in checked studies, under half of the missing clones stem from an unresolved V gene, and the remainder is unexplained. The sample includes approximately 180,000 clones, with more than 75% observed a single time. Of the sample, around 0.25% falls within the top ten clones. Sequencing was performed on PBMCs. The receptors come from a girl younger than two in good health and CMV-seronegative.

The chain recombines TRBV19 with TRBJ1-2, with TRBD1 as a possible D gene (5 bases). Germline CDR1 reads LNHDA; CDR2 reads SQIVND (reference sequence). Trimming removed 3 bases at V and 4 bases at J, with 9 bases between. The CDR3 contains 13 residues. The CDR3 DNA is TGTGCCAGTAGTATCGGAAGGGGCTATGGCTACACCTTC. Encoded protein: CASSIGRGYGYTF.

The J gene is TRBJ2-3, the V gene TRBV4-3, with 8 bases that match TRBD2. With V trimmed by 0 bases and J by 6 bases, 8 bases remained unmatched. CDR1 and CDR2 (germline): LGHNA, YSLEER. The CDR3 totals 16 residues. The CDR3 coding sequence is TGCGCCAGCAGCCAAGATCCGGCGGGAGGCTCGGATACGCAGTATTTT. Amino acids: CASSQDPAGGSDTQYF.

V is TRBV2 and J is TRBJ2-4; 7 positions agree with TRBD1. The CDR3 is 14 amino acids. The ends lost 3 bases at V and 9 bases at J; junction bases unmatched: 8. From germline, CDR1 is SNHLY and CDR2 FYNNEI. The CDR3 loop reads CASSDAAGDSIQYF. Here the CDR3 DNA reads TGTGCCAGCAGTGACGCGGCAGGGGACAGCATTCAGTACTTC.

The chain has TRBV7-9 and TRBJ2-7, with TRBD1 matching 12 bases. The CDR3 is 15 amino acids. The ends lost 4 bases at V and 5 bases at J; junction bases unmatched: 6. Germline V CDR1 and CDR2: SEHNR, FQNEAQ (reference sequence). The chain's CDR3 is CASSSPGTGGHEQYF. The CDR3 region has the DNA TGTGCCAGCAGCTCCCCCGGGACAGGGGGCCACGAGCAGTACTTC. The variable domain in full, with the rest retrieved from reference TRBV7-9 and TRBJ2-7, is DTGVSQNPRHKITKRGQNVTFRCDPISEHNRLYWYRQTLGQGPEFLTYFQNEAQLEKSRLLSDRFSAERPKGSFSTLEIQRTEQGDSAMYLCASSSPGTGGHEQYFGPGTRLTVT.

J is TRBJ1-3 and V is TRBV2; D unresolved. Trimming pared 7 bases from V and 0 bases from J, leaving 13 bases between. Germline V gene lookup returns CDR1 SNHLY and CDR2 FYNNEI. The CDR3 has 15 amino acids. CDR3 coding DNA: TGTGCCAGCACCCTCCCAGTCCTCTCTGGAAACACCATATATTTT. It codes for CASTLPVLSGNTIYF. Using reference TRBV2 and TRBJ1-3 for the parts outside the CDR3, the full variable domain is EPEVTQTPSHQVTQMGQEVILRCVPISNHLYFYWYRQILGQKVEFLVSFYNNEISEKSEIFDDQFSVERPDGSNFTLKIRSTKLEDSAMYFCASTLPVLSGNTIYFGEGSWLTVV.

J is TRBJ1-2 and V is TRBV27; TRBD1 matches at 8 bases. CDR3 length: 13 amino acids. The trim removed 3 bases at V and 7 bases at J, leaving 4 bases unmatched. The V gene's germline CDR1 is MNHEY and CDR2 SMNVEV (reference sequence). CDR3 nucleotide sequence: TGTGCCAGCAGTTTTGGCCAGGGGGCTGGCTACACCTTC. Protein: CASSFGQGAGYTF.